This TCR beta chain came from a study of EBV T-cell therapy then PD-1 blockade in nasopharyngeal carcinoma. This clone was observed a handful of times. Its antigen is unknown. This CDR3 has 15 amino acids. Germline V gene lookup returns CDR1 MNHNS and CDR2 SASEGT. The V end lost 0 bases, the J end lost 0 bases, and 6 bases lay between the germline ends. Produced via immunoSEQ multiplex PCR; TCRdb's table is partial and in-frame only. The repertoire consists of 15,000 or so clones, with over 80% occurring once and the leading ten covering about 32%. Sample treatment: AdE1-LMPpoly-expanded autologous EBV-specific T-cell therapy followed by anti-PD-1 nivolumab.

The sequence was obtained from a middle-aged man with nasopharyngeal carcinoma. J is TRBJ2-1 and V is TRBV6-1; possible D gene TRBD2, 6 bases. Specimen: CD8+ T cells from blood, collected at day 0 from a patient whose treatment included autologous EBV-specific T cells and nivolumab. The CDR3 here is CASSEAGGSYNEQFF. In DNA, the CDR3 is TGTGCCAGCAGTGAAGCGGGGGGCTCCTACAATGAGCAGTTCTTC.